This passage covers 25 T cell receptor beta chains from one sample sequenced in a study of control samples from healthy donors and cancer patients. TCRdb keeps only in-frame clones here, not all; method: immunoSEQ multiplex PCR. The profile shows 400,000 to 500,000 clones, 75% to 95% of them singletons. Sample: PBMCs. The receptors were gathered from a man in his forties with head and neck cancer.

This chain connects TRBV29-1 to TRBJ2-7; perhaps TRBD2 as D (6 bases). V was trimmed by 6 bases and J by 2 bases, leaving 11 bases between them. CDR3 length equals 12 residues. Germline-derived CDR1 and CDR2 are SQVTM and ANQGSEA. CDR3 sequence: CSVARRAYEQYF. Written as DNA, the CDR3 is TGCAGCGTCGCCAGGAGGGCCTACGAGCAGTACTTC.

The chain has TRBV7-2 and TRBJ2-1; no clear D gene. The ends were cut back, 2 bases at V and 5 bases at J, with 10 bases in the middle. Germline assignment: CDR1 SGHTA and CDR2 FQGNSA. This CDR3 contains 14 residues. CDR3 nucleotide sequence: TGTGCCAGCAGCTTAATGCCCCTGAACAATGAGCAGTTCTTC. Amino acids: CASSLMPLNNEQFF.

V usage is TRBV3-1 (or the pseudogene TRBV3-2) and J usage is TRBJ2-3; 7 bases align to TRBD2. The CDR3 is made up of 14 amino acids. The ends lost 8 bases at V and 0 bases at J; junction bases unmatched: 5. CDR1 is LGHDT, CDR2 YNNKEL, per germline (reference sequence). CDR3 DNA sequence: TGTGCCAGCGTCCCCGGGGGGAGCACAGATACGCAGTATTTT. Protein sequence: CASVPGGSTDTQYF.

This clone was picked up a small number of times. CDR3 protein: CASSAGGRGTDTQYF. CDR3 nucleotides: TGCGCCAGCAGCGCAGGGGGCAGGGGCACAGATACGCAGTATTTT. The rearrangement joins TRBV10-1 to TRBJ2-3, with 8 positions matching TRBD1. CDR1 and CDR2 (germline): WNHNN, SYGVQD (reference sequence). This CDR3 is 15 amino acids long. V was pared by 6 bases and J by 1 base, with 6 bases of the junction left unmatched.

The chain combines TRBV7-8 with TRBJ2-5; 12 positions agree with TRBD2. Germline CDR1 reads SGHVS; CDR2 reads FQNEAQ. V lost 5 bases, J lost 0 bases, and 4 bases stayed unmatched. The CDR3 spans 16 residues. The CDR3 DNA reads as TGTGCCAGCAGCCCTTGGACTAGCGGGAACCAAGAGACCCAGTACTTC. It codes for CASSPWTSGNQETQYF.

The chain couples TRBV3-1 (or the pseudogene TRBV3-2) to TRBJ2-5; 13 bases align to TRBD2. Losses at the gene ends were 1 base for V and 4 bases for J; bases not matched to a gene: 3. The CDR3 is 16 residues long. Germline loops: CDR1 LGHDT, CDR2 YNNKEL (reference sequence). This chain's CDR3 is CASSQGLAGGRETQYF. Written as DNA, the CDR3 is TGTGCCAGCAGCCAAGGACTAGCGGGGGGAAGAGAGACCCAGTACTTC.

The chain uses TRBV10-2 and TRBJ2-5; 8 nucleotides line up with TRBD1. This CDR3 is 12 amino acids long. The junction had 2 bases not matched to a gene; V was cut back by 8 bases and J by 3 bases. CDR1 and CDR2 (germline): WSHSY, SAAADI. CDR3 region: CASLDREETQYF. DNA of the CDR3: TGCGCCAGCCTGGACAGGGAAGAGACCCAGTACTTC.

This chain links TRBV30 with TRBJ2-1; TRBD1 agrees at 7 bases. The trim removed 1 base at V and 0 bases at J, leaving 6 bases unmatched. CDR1 and CDR2 (germline): GTSNPN, SVGIG (reference sequence). The CDR3 consists of 16 residues. The CDR3 loop is CAWSGVDRRSYNEQFF. The CDR3 DNA reads TGTGCCTGGAGTGGCGTGGACAGGCGCTCCTACAATGAGCAGTTCTTC.

This clone appeared once. The chain combines TRBV7-9 with TRBJ2-7, with TRBD2 identical over 8 bases. The CDR3 covers 16 residues. The junction had 11 bases not matched to a gene; V was cut back by 1 base and J by 6 bases. In germline, CDR1 is SEHNR, CDR2 FQNEAQ (reference sequence). CDR3 in DNA: TGTGCCAGCAGCTTAGATGCGGTAGCGGGAAAATCCGAGCAGTACTTC. This encodes CASSLDAVAGKSEQYF.

The V and J genes are TRBV5-1 and TRBJ2-7; TRBD1 matches 8 bases. V dropped 0 bases and J dropped 1; count of bases not matched to a gene: 6. The CDR3 has 16 amino acids. The germline gives CDR1 SGHRS, CDR2 YFSETQ. The CDR3 loop reads CASSLAAGQASYEQYF. For the CDR3, the DNA is TGCGCCAGCAGCTTGGCGGCGGGACAGGCGTCCTACGAGCAGTACTTC. Combining the CDR3 with reference TRBV5-1 and TRBJ2-7 gives the whole variable domain KAGVTQTPRYLIKTRGQQVTLSCSPISGHRSVSWYQQTPGQGLQFLFEYFSETQRNKGNFPGRFSGRQFSNSRSEMNVSTLELGDSALYLCASSLAAGQASYEQYFGPGTRLTVT.

This clone was detected once. The chain recombines TRBV6-5 with TRBJ1-5; 8 bases agree with TRBD1. The CDR3 covers 15 residues. In germline, CDR1 is MNHEY, CDR2 SVGAGI. J lost 3 bases, V lost 6 bases, and 7 bases had no gene match. In DNA, the CDR3 is TGTGCCAGCAGAACCGGACAGGGCCACAATCAGCCCCAGCATTTT. Amino acid sequence: CASRTGQGHNQPQHF.

The gene calls are TRBV28 and TRBJ2-1; the D gene is possibly TRBD2 (7 bases). From germline, CDR1 is MDHEN and CDR2 SYDVKM. CDR3 length: 15 residues. V was trimmed by 7 bases and J by 7 bases, leaving 20 bases between them. CDR3 in amino acids: CASNPLGEGVNEQFF. The DNA of the CDR3 is TGTGCCAGCAACCCTTTGGGGGAGGGGGTAAATGAGCAGTTCTTC.

This chain's CDR3 is CASRPAGPSNEKLFF. The CDR3 coding sequence is TGTGCCAGCAGGCCTGCCGGGCCGTCTAATGAAAAACTGTTTTTT. The V gene is TRBV6-5, the J gene TRBJ1-4; no clear D gene. Germline CDR1 MNHEY, CDR2 SVGAGI. The V end was cut by 6 bases, the J end by 3 bases, with 14 bases between. The CDR3 is 15 residues long.

The chain is built from TRBV19 and TRBJ2-3; 9 nucleotides match TRBD2. This CDR3 spans 15 amino acids. Unmatched junction bases numbered 5, after V lost 6 bases and J lost 1 base. Germline-derived CDR1 and CDR2 are LNHDA and SQIVND (reference sequence). For the CDR3, the DNA is TGTGCCAGTAGAAGCGGCGGGGGGGGCACAGATACGCAGTATTTT. Its translation is CASRSGGGGTDTQYF.

The chain joins TRBV7-2 to TRBJ1-5; tentatively, D is TRBD1 (5 bases). The V gene lost 0 bases and the J gene lost 8 bases, with 14 bases spanning the gap. The CDR3 totals 15 residues. Germline loops: CDR1 SGHTA, CDR2 FQGNSA. The CDR3 DNA sequence: TGTGCCAGCAGCTTAGCGGGGGGGGTGGCGGAGCCCCAGCATTTT. This sequence encodes CASSLAGGVAEPQHF.

This clone was seen once. The CDR3 DNA is TGTGCCAGCAGCAACGCGTCGGCTCCCACCTACAATGAGCAGTTCTTC. It translates to CASSNASAPTYNEQFF. The chain recombines TRBV14 with TRBJ2-1, with D hard to call. The CDR3 is 16 residues long. Trimming removed 5 bases from V and 2 bases from J, with 16 bases in between. Germline V gene sequence: CDR1 SGHDN, CDR2 FVKESK.

A few counts support this clone. V and J are TRBV9 and TRBJ2-1, with D possibly being TRBD2 (6 bases). Germline CDR1 and CDR2: SGDLS and YYNGEE. CDR3 length: 17 amino acids. The V end was cut by 3 bases, the J end by 5 bases, with 21 bases between. As DNA, the CDR3 is TGTGCCAGCAGCGGACCCCAAAGTTGGCGGGGAAACAATGAGCAGTTCTTC. Translated: CASSGPQSWRGNNEQFF.

The chain is built from TRBV6-5 and TRBJ2-7; D could derive from TRBD1 or TRBD2 (5 bases each). Germline lookup yields CDR1 MNHEY and CDR2 SVGAGI. The CDR3 loop spans 15 amino acids. Trimming cost V 3 bases and J 0 bases, with 12 bases left between them. The chain's CDR3 is CASSYDRDGSYEQYF. The CDR3 coding sequence is TGTGCCAGCAGTTATGATCGGGACGGCTCCTACGAGCAGTACTTC.

The V and J genes are TRBV7-2 and TRBJ1-1, with no clear D. Trimming stripped 3 bases from V and 4 bases from J, with 15 bases between. Germline CDR1 and CDR2: SGHTA and FQGNSA. There are 15 residues in the CDR3. The CDR3 is CASSFFKGWGTEAFF. Written as DNA, the CDR3 is TGTGCCAGCAGCTTTTTCAAGGGTTGGGGCACTGAAGCTTTCTTT.

The CDR3 DNA sequence: TGTGCCACCACAAAAAGCCCACCGGGGAACTACGAGCAGTACTTC. Translation gives CATTKSPPGNYEQYF. V usage is TRBV24-1 and J usage is TRBJ2-7; possible D gene TRBD2, 5 bases. The germline V gene encodes CDR1 KGHDR and CDR2 SFDVKD. V was clipped by 8 bases and J by 3 bases, with 19 bases between them. CDR3 size: 15 residues.

V and J are TRBV27 and TRBJ2-7, with TRBD1 matching over 9 bases. The germline V gene encodes CDR1 MNHEY and CDR2 SMNVEV (reference sequence). The CDR3 covers 14 residues. V was clipped by 5 bases and J by 0 bases; unmatched bases: 2. The DNA for the CDR3 is TGTGCCAGCAGTGGGACAGGGCCCTCCTACGAGCAGTACTTC. Encoded protein: CASSGTGPSYEQYF.

V usage is TRBV5-1 and J usage is TRBJ2-1, with TRBD2 matching over 10 bases. CDR3 length: 15 residues. Unmatched junction bases numbered 7, after V lost 2 bases and J lost 8 bases. Germline loops: CDR1 SGHRS, CDR2 YFSETQ. The CDR3 DNA reads as TGCGCCAGCAGCTTAGGACTAGCGGCCCCTGATGAGCAGTTCTTC. Translation: CASSLGLAAPDEQFF.

The J gene is TRBJ2-3, the V gene TRBV4-2, with a possible D match to TRBD1 (7 bases). V gave up 4 bases and J gave up 4 bases, with 12 bases separating them. The CDR3 contains 14 residues. Germline-derived CDR1 and CDR2 are LGHNA and YNFKEQ. The CDR3 nucleotides read TGTGCCAGCAGCCTGGAGGGGGCCGCAGATACGCAGTATTTT. Its protein product is CASSLEGAADTQYF.

The rearrangement uses TRBV19 and TRBJ1-2; D unresolved. Trimming shortened V by 7 bases and J by 0 bases, and 9 bases separated the two germline ends. CDR1 is LNHDA and CDR2 is SQIVND in the germline V gene (reference sequence). The CDR3 contains 13 residues. CDR3 sequence: CASKGLANYGYTF. In nucleotides, the CDR3 is TGTGCCAGTAAAGGGCTAGCTAACTATGGCTACACCTTC.

The rearrangement joins TRBV5-1 to TRBJ1-2; D unclear. The CDR3 is made up of 12 amino acids. The V end was cut by 2 bases, the J end by 5 bases, with 7 bases between. Germline V gives CDR1 SGHRS, CDR2 YFSETQ. The CDR3 loop is CASSFLGYGYTF. CDR3 nucleotides: TGCGCCAGCAGCTTTCTAGGGTATGGCTACACCTTC. Complete variable domain (other parts from reference TRBV5-1 and TRBJ1-2): KAGVTQTPRYLIKTRGQQVTLSCSPISGHRSVSWYQQTPGQGLQFLFEYFSETQRNKGNFPGRFSGRQFSNSRSEMNVSTLELGDSALYLCASSFLGYGYTFGSGTRLTVV.